The rows below give T cell receptor beta chains drawn from one sample of a study of T cell repertoires in cytomegalovirus infection. TCRdb fed the reads into MiXCR, producing one record per CDR3 protein. The sample carries approximately 150,000 distinct CDR3 sequences, 17% recorded once. Material for sequencing was CD8+ T cells from PBMCs. The receptors here all came from a human donor in good health (CMV status not recorded). Some clones in this sample may be carry-over from other donors' samples. Each CDR3 is given with its conserved first and last residue. Fields, in order: clone size, D gene, V gene, J gene, CDR3 DNA, CDR3 protein. The D gene is left open where the match is weak. Clone sizes are given selectively: once, few, many, or a class where the clone is expanded.

size: few; D: TRBD1; V: TRBV11-2; J: TRBJ1-5; DNA: TGTGCCAGCAGCTCAGACCGAGACGCCCAGGGGGTTAGCAATCAGCCCCAGCATTTT; CDR3: CASSSDRDAQGVSNQPQHF
size: few; D: .; V: TRBV12-3/TRBV12-4; J: TRBJ1-5; DNA: TGTGCCAGCAGTTTATACGGGAGGTCTCAGCCCCAGCATTTT; CDR3: CASSLYGRSQPQHF
size: few; D: .; V: TRBV28; J: TRBJ2-1; DNA: TGTGCCAGCACCCGGGGAGTTGGCAGGGACTACAATGAGCAGTTCTTC; CDR3: CASTRGVGRDYNEQFF
size: .; D: .; V: TRBV11-2; J: TRBJ1-1; DNA: TGTGCCAGCAGCTTAGAGGGAACCCTTTGGGCGGGCTCAATGAACACTGAAGCTTTCTTT; CDR3: CASSLEGTLWAGSMNTEAFF
size: .; D: TRBD2; V: TRBV11-2; J: TRBJ2-5; DNA: TGTGCCAGCAGCTTGCGGGAGGGCCGGGAGACCCAGTACTTC; CDR3: CASSLREGRETQYF
size: .; D: .; V: TRBV5-5; J: TRBJ2-1; DNA: TGTGCCAGCAGCTTGGGTGATACAGATCGGAATGAGCAGTTCTTC; CDR3: CASSLGDTDRNEQFF
size: many; D: .; V: TRBV19; J: TRBJ2-7; DNA: TGTGCCAGTAGTGAGGGCACAGGGTTCGAGCAGTACTTC; CDR3: CASSEGTGFEQYF
size: few; D: TRBD2; V: TRBV12-3/TRBV12-4; J: TRBJ2-3; DNA: TGTGCCAGCAGTTCCGCTAGCGGGACATACACAGATACGCAGTATTTT; CDR3: CASSSASGTYTDTQYF
size: .; D: .; V: TRBV28; J: TRBJ1-1; DNA: TGTGCCAGCAGTTTCTATCCGACTCCGAACACTGAAGCTTTCTTT; CDR3: CASSFYPTPNTEAFF
size: many; D: .; V: TRBV7-2; J: TRBJ2-1; DNA: TGTGCCAGCAGCTTAGCGGGCTCCTATGAGCAGTTCTTC; CDR3: CASSLAGSYEQFF
size: .; D: .; V: TRBV12-3/TRBV12-4; J: TRBJ1-5; DNA: TGTGCCAGCAGTACCTACCTAGGGGACTCTGACTATCAGCCCCAGCATTTT; CDR3: CASSTYLGDSDYQPQHF
size: many; D: TRBD2; V: TRBV7-2; J: TRBJ2-2; DNA: TGTGCCAGCAGCCGCAAAGGACTAGCAACCGGGGAGCTGTTTTTT; CDR3: CASSRKGLATGELFF
size: .; D: .; V: TRBV12-5; J: TRBJ2-7; DNA: TGTGCTAGTCGTCCGGACGACTCCTACGAGCAGTACTTC; CDR3: CASRPDDSYEQYF
size: few; D: .; V: TRBV20-1; J: TRBJ1-2; DNA: TGCAGTGCTGAGACATCGGCTAACTATGGCTACACCTTC; CDR3: CSAETSANYGYTF
size: few; D: .; V: TRBV6-2/TRBV6-3; J: TRBJ2-1; DNA: TGTGCCAGCAGTAGGCCCCCGGACAATGAGCAGTTCTTC; CDR3: CASSRPPDNEQFF
size: few; D: TRBD2; V: TRBV7-2; J: TRBJ2-3; DNA: TGTGCCAGCAGCGTCCTAGCGGGGGCCACAGATACGCAGTATTTT; CDR3: CASSVLAGATDTQYF
size: few; D: .; V: TRBV7-3; J: TRBJ2-3; DNA: TGTGCCAGCAGCACATCCGGGACTGGCACAGATACGCAGTATTTT; CDR3: CASSTSGTGTDTQYF
size: many; D: .; V: TRBV7-9; J: TRBJ2-7; DNA: TGTGCCAGCAGCGCCTCCTACGAGCAGTACTTC; CDR3: CASSASYEQYF
size: .; D: TRBD1; V: TRBV12-3/TRBV12-4; J: TRBJ1-5; DNA: TGTGCCAGCAGTTTAGCGCCCCGGACAGGGAATCAGCCCCAGCATTTT; CDR3: CASSLAPRTGNQPQHF